The clone carrying this TCR beta chain was found a few times. This sample was taken from a study of T cells after yellow fever vaccination. TCRdb itself ran the 5' RACE reads through MiXCR, one entry per CDR3 protein. The table records a few hundred thousand distinct CDR3 sequences, more than 3% of them present only once. V lost 3 bases, J lost 9 bases, and 19 bases lay in between. Germline-derived CDR1 and CDR2 are SGHRS and YFSETQ. The CDR3 has 15 residues. Specimen: CD4+ T cells sorted from PBMCs, collected 10 days after the yellow fever booster vaccination. The TCR was taken from a man aged 18 to 35 who received the YFV17D yellow fever vaccine. The chain couples TRBV5-1 to TRBJ2-1; weak D call: TRBD1 (6 bases). CDR3 coding DNA: TGCGCCAGCAGCTCGACAGGAGTAACGTCTGGTGAGCAGTTCTTC. Translated, it gives CASSSTGVTSGEQFF.